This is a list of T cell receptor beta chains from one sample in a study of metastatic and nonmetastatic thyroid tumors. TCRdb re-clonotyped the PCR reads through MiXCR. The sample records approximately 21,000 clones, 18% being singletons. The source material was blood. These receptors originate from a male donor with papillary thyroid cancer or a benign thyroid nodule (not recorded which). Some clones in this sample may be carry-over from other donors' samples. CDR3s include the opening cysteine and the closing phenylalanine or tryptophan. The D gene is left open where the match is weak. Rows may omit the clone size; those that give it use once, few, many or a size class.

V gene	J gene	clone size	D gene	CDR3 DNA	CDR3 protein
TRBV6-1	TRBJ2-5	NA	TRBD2	TGTGCCAGCAGTGAAGGCGGGGGGGGCCCAGAGACCCAGTACTTC	CASSEGGGGPETQYF
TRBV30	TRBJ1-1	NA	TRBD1	TGTGCCTGGAGACCCAAGATTGTGGGACAGTACACTGAAGCTTTCTTT	CAWRPKIVGQYTEAFF
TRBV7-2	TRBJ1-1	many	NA	TGTGCCAGCAACTTAGGACAAACGACGGAAGCTTTCTTT	CASNLGQTTEAFF
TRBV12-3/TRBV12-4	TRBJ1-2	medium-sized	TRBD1	TGTGCCAGCACCAAGACAGGGATGGGCTACACCTTC	CASTKTGMGYTF
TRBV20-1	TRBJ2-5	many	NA	TGCAGTGCCGCGTATTCCGCGGGTGACGCCAAGACCCAGTACTTC	CSAAYSAGDAKTQYF
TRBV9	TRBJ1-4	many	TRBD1	TGTGCCAGCAGTTGGGGACAGGGGAATGAAAAACTGTTTTTT	CASSWGQGNEKLFF
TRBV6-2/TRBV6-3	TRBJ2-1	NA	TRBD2	TGTGCCAGCAGTTATAGTGGGTTAGCGGGAGGGATAAATGAGCAGTTCTTC	CASSYSGLAGGINEQFF
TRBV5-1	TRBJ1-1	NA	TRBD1	TGCGCCAGCAGCACACAGGGGACTGAAGCTTTCTTT	CASSTQGTEAFF
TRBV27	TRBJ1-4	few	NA	TGTGCCAGCAGGAGGGCCGGAAGTAATGAAAAACTGTTTTTT	CASRRAGSNEKLFF
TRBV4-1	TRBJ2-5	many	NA	TGCGCCAGCAGTCTATCGGGACGGACCCAAGAGACCCAGTACTTC	CASSLSGRTQETQYF
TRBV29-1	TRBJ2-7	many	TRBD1	TGCAGCGCCCTCGGGACAGGCGGCTACTACGAGCAGTACTTC	CSALGTGGYYEQYF
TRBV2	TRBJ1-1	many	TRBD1	TGTGCCACCCTCAGACAGGGGGCGTCCGACACTGAAGCTTTCTTT	CATLRQGASDTEAFF
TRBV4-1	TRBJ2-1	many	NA	TGCGCCAGCAGCCAAGTTTCCGGAAATGAGCAGTTCTTC	CASSQVSGNEQFF
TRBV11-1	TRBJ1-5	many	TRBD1	TGTGCCAGCAGCTTAGCCCCGGGGACAGGGTATAGCAATCAGCCCCAGCATTTT	CASSLAPGTGYSNQPQHF
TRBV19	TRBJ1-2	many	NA	TGTGCCAGCACGGGACACCAGTCATACTATGGCTACACCTTC	CASTGHQSYYGYTF
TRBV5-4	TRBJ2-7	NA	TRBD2	TGTGCCAGCAGCCCCCGGGCCCAGCGGGGGATTCCCGAGCAGTACTTC	CASSPRAQRGIPEQYF
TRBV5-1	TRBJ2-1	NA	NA	TGCGCCAGCAGCTTGTTAACAGGGTTTGTCAATGAGCAGTTCTTC	CASSLLTGFVNEQFF
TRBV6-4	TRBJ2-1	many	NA	TGTGCCAGCAGTGACTCTCGGGAAAGCTCCTACAATGAGCAGTTCTTC	CASSDSRESSYNEQFF
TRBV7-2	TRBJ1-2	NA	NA	TGTGCCAGCAGTGACTCCGACAGAAACTATGGCTACACCTTC	CASSDSDRNYGYTF
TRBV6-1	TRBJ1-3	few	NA	TGTGCCAGCAGTGAACATTCTTTCTCTGGAAACACCATATATTTT	CASSEHSFSGNTIYF
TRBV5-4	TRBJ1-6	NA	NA	TGTGCCAGCAGCTCGGGGGGGGTTTCCTATAATTCACCCCTCCACTTT	CASSSGGVSYNSPLHF
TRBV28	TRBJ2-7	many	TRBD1	TGTGCCAGCAGTTTACAGGGGGCATTATACGGGCAGTACTTC	CASSLQGALYGQYF
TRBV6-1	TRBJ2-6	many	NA	TGTGCCAGCAGTGAAGGGAGCTCTGGGGCCAACGTCCTGACTTTC	CASSEGSSGANVLTF
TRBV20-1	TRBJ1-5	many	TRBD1	TGCAGTGCTAGAGGGTTGGGACAGACTAGCAATCAGCCCCAGCATTTT	CSARGLGQTSNQPQHF
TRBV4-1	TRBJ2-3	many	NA	TGCGCCAGCAGCCAAGACCTAGGAAGGAAGGATACGCAGTATTTT	CASSQDLGRKDTQYF
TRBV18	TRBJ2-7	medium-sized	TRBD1	TGTGCCAGCTCACCCCGGGACAGGGGTCTCGACGAGCAGTACTTC	CASSPRDRGLDEQYF
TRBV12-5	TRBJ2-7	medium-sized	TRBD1	TGTGCTAGTGGTTTCGACAGGGCCTACGAGCAGTACTTC	CASGFDRAYEQYF
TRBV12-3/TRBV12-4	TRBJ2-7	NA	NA	TGTGCCAGCAGGGTAGGGATAAGGTCCTACGAGCAGTACTTC	CASRVGIRSYEQYF
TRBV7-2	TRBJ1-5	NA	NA	TGTGCCAGCAGCTTAGGGCCAGGGAATCAGCCCCAGCATTTT	CASSLGPGNQPQHF
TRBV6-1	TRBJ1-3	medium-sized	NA	TGTGCCAGCAGTTCCCCAGGATTCTCTGGAAACACCATATATTTT	CASSSPGFSGNTIYF
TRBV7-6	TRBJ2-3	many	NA	TGTGCCAGCAGCTTAGTACGTGCAGATACGCAGTATTTT	CASSLVRADTQYF
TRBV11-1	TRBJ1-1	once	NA	TGTGCCAGCAGCTCTCGGGCAGATCGTGATTCAATGAACACCGAAGCTTTCTTT	CASSSRADRDSMNTEAFF
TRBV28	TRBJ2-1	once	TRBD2	TGTGCCTCACACCCCCCGGGACTAGCGGGTTACTACAATGAGCAGTTCTTC	CASHPPGLAGYYNEQFF
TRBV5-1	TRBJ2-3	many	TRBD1	TGCGCCAGCAGCTCCGGACAGGGGACCGATACGCAGTATTTT	CASSSGQGTDTQYF
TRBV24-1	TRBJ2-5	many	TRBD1	TGTGCCACCATGAACCGGGACAGGGGGGAAGAGACCCAGTACTTC	CATMNRDRGEETQYF
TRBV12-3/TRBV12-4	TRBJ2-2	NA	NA	TGTGCCAGCACCTTAGGAGGCAACACCGGGGAGCTGTTTTTT	CASTLGGNTGELFF